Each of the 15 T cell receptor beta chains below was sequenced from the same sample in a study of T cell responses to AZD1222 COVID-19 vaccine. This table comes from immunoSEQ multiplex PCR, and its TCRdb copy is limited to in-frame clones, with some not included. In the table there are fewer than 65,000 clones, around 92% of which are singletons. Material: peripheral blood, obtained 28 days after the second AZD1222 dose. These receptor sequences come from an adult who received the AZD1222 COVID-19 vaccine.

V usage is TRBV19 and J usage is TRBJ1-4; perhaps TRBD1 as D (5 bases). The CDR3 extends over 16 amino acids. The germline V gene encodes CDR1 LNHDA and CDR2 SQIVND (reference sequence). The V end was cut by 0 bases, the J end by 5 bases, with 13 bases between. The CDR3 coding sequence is TGTGCCAGTAGTATAGATATGACGGGACGCAATGAAAAACTGTTTTTT. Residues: CASSIDMTGRNEKLFF.

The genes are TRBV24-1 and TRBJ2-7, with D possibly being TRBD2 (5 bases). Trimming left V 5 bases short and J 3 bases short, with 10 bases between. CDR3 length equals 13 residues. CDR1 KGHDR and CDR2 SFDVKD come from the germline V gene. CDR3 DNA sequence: TGTGCCACCAGTGCGGCTAGCAGCTACGAGCAGTACTTC. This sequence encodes CATSAASSYEQYF.

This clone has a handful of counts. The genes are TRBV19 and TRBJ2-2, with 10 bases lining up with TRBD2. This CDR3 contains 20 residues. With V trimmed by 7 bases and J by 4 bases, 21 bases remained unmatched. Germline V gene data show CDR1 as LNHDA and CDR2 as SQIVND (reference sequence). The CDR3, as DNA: TGTGCCAGTAACCCGGAGCTTGGGGCTAGCGGGAGTTATGGCACCGGGGAGCTGTTTTTT. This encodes CASNPELGASGSYGTGELFF.

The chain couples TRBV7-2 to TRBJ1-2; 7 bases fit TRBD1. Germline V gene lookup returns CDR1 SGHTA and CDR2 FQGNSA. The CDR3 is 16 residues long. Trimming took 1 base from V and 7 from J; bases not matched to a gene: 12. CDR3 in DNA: TGTGCCAGCAGCTTAGGGCCAGGGGGACGCGGGGGTGGCTACACCTTC. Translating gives CASSLGPGGRGGGYTF.

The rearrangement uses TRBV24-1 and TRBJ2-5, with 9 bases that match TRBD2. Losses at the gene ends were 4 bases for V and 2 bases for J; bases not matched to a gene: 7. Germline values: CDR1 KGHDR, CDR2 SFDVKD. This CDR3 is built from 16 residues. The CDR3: CATSEIGTSSQETQYF. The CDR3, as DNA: TGTGCCACCAGTGAGATCGGGACTAGCTCGCAAGAGACCCAGTACTTC.

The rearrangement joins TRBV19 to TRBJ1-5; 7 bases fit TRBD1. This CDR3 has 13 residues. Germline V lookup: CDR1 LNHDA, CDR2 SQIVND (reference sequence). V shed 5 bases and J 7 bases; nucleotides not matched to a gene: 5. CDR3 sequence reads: CASSSQGNQPQHF. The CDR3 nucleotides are TGTGCCAGTAGTTCACAGGGGAACCAGCCCCAGCATTTT.

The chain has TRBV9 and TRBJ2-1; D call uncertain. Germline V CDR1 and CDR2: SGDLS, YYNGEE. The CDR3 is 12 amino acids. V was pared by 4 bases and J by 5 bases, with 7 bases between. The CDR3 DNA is TGTGCCAGCAGCAGAACCAACAATGAGCAGTTCTTC. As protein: CASSRTNNEQFF.

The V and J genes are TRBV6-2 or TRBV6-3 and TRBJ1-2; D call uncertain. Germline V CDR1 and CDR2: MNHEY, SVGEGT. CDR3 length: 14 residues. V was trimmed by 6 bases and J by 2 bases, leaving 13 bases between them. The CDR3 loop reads CASSERRRNYGYTF. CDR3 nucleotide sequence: TGTGCCAGCAGCGAGCGGAGAAGAAACTATGGCTACACCTTC.

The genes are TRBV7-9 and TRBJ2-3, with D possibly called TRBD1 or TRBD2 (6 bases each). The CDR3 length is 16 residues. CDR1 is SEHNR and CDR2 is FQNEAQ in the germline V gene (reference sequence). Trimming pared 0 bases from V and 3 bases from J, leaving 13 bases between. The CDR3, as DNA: TGTGCCAGCAGCTTAGCGGGCCAGGGGAGGACAGATACGCAGTATTTT. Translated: CASSLAGQGRTDTQYF.

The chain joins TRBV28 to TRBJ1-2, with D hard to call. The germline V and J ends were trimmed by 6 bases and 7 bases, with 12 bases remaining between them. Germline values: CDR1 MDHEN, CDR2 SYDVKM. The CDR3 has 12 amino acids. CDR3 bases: TGTGCCAGCAGATACGGGCCCCGTGGCTACACCTTC. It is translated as CASRYGPRGYTF.

CDR3 nucleotide sequence: TGTGCCAGTATGACCCAAGGACAGGGGCGACAATATTTT. Translated: CASMTQGQGRQYF. This rearrangement joins TRBV19 to TRBJ2-3, with 9 bases lining up with TRBD1. Per the germline V gene, CDR1 is LNHDA and CDR2 is SQIVND (reference sequence). This CDR3 region has 13 residues. J lost 15 bases, V lost 7 bases, and 14 bases had no gene match.

CDR3 sequence: CASSLRQGRAGSDTQYF. DNA of the CDR3: TGTGCCAGCTCACTAAGACAGGGGAGAGCGGGATCAGATACGCAGTATTTT. This chain uses TRBV18 with TRBJ2-3; perhaps TRBD1 as D (8 bases). CDR1 is KGHSH, CDR2 LQKENI, per germline. Trimming took off 4 bases at V and 4 bases at J, with 21 bases between the two ends. This CDR3 spans 17 amino acids.

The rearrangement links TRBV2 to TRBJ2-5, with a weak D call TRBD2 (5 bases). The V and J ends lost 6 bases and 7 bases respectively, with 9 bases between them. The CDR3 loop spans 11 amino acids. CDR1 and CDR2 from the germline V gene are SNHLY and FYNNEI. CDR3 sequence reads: CASSHEGTQYF. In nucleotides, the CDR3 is TGTGCCAGCAGCCACGAGGGGACCCAGTACTTC.

The CDR3 sequence: CASSFAGSYSGANVLTF. The DNA for the CDR3 is TGTGCCAGCAGCTTCGCAGGTAGTTACTCTGGGGCCAACGTCCTGACTTTC. The rearrangement joins TRBV7-9 to TRBJ2-6; D is ambiguous. The ends were cut back, 3 bases at V and 0 bases at J, with 12 bases in the middle. The CDR3 totals 17 residues. Germline CDR1 SEHNR, CDR2 FQNEAQ (reference sequence).

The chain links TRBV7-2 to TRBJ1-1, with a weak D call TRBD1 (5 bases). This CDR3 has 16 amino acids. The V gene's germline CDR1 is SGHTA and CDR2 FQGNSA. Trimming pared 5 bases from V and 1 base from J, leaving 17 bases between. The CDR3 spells CASSVHPGNPNTEAFF. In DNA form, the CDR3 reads TGTGCCAGCAGCGTTCACCCAGGGAACCCGAACACTGAAGCTTTCTTT. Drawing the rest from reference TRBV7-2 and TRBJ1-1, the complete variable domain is GAGVSQSPSNKVTEKGKDVELRCDPISGHTALYWYRQSLGQGLEFLIYFQGNSAPDKSGLPSDRFSAERTGGSVSTLTIQRTQQEDSAVYLCASSVHPGNPNTEAFFGQGTRLTVV.